The 13 T cell receptor beta chains in this list originate from one sample, sequenced in a study of blood T cell repertoires in COVID-19. Assay: immunoSEQ multiplex PCR; the TCRdb copy retains only in-frame clones and omits some. The sample holds 130,000 or so clones, more than 80% seen once. What was sequenced was peripheral blood. The source is a woman between 55 and 75 years old with acute or convalescent COVID-19.

The rearrangement links TRBV11-2 to TRBJ2-7; D may be TRBD2 (6 bases). CDR3 length: 14 residues. Trimming pared 1 base from V and 1 base from J, leaving 8 bases between. The germline V gene has CDR1 SGHAT and CDR2 FQNNGV. The CDR3 protein is CASSLVGGSYEQYF. CDR3 nucleotides: TGTGCCAGCAGCTTAGTGGGAGGATCCTACGAGCAGTACTTC.

The V gene is TRBV9, the J gene TRBJ1-4; D not resolved. This CDR3 is built from 14 residues. Between the trimmed V and J ends, which lost 3 bases and 12 bases, there was a span of 18 bases. Germline assignment: CDR1 SGDLS and CDR2 YYNGEE. The CDR3 is CASSDTYLGGELFF. The CDR3 nucleotides are TGTGCCAGCAGCGACACGTACCTAGGTGGAGAACTGTTTTTT.

The chain is built from TRBV28 and TRBJ1-5; D uncertain. The V gene lost 7 bases and the J gene lost 5 bases, with 9 bases spanning the gap. Germline assignment: CDR1 MDHEN and CDR2 SYDVKM. The CDR3 is 12 amino acids. CDR3: CASKDADQPQHF. The DNA of the CDR3 is TGTGCCAGCAAAGACGCGGATCAGCCCCAGCATTTT. Combining the CDR3 with reference TRBV28 and TRBJ1-5 gives the whole variable domain DVKVTQSSRYLVKRTGEKVFLECVQDMDHENMFWYRQDPGLGLRLIYFSYDVKMKEKGDIPEGYSVSREKKERFSLILESASTNQTSMYLCASKDADQPQHFGDGTRLSIL.

The chain joins TRBV6-1 to TRBJ2-3; TRBD1 aligns across 9 bases. The V segment lost 4 bases and the J segment 2 bases; nucleotides outside the gene matches: 7. CDR3 length equals 16 residues. Germline CDR1 reads MNHNS; CDR2 reads SASEGT. The CDR3 coding sequence is TGTGCCAGCAGTGGACAGGGGGACCCCCTCACAGATACGCAGTATTTT. Protein sequence: CASSGQGDPLTDTQYF.

The chain recombines TRBV12-3 or TRBV12-4 with TRBJ1-5, with a possible D match to TRBD1 (5 bases). The CDR3 runs to 13 residues. Trimming removed 6 bases from V and 5 bases from J, with 11 bases in between. The CDR3 DNA sequence: TGTGCCAGCAGGAGCGGGGGGGATCAGCCCCAGCATTTT. Translated, it gives CASRSGGDQPQHF.

In DNA, the CDR3 is TGTGCCAGCAGGGCGGGAGCATACTATGGCTACACCTTC. It encodes CASRAGAYYGYTF. The J gene is TRBJ1-2, the V gene TRBV7-9; D is uncertain. The CDR3 spans 13 residues. Trimming took off 6 bases at V and 3 bases at J, with 11 bases between the two ends. From germline, CDR1 is SEHNR and CDR2 FQNEAQ (reference sequence).

The genes are TRBV29-1 and TRBJ1-3; a possible D gene is TRBD1 (6 bases). This CDR3 is 15 amino acids long. V was trimmed by 5 bases and J by 4 bases, leaving 18 bases between them. Germline CDR1 and CDR2: SQVTM and ANQGSEA. CDR3 DNA sequence: TGCAGCGTTCATCCGTCCCTCAGGGGAGGAAACACCATATATTTT. Translation gives CSVHPSLRGGNTIYF.

This chain uses TRBV14 with TRBJ1-6; 8 positions match TRBD1. V lost 1 base to trimming and J lost 10 bases; unmatched junction nucleotides: 15. CDR1 SGHDN and CDR2 FVKESK come from the germline V gene. CDR3 length: 18 amino acids. The CDR3, as DNA: TGTGCCAGCAGCCAAGGGTTATTGCGGACAGGGCCGAGATCACCCCTCCACTTT. Residues: CASSQGLLRTGPRSPLHF.

The rearrangement joins TRBV7-8 to TRBJ2-3, with 12 bases fitting TRBD1. The CDR3 length is 17 residues. Unmatched junction bases numbered 6, after V lost 1 base and J lost 4 bases. CDR1 SGHVS and CDR2 FQNEAQ come from the germline V gene. For the CDR3, the DNA is TGTGCCAGCAGCTTAGTTGCCGGGACAGGGGGCGCAGATACGCAGTATTTT. This translates into CASSLVAGTGGADTQYF. Filled out from reference TRBV7-8 and TRBJ2-3, the complete variable domain reads GAGVSQSPRYKVAKRGQDVALRCDPISGHVSLFWYQQALGQGPEFLTYFQNEAQLDKSGLPSDRFFAERPEGSVSTLKIQRTQQEDSAVYLCASSLVAGTGGADTQYFGPGTRLTVL.

The chain links TRBV18 to TRBJ1-2; 7 bases line up with TRBD1. V was clipped by 3 bases and J by 4 bases; unmatched bases: 14. This CDR3 comprises 17 residues. Germline V gives CDR1 KGHSH, CDR2 LQKENI. In DNA, the CDR3 is TGTGCCAGCTCACCTCCTCTAAACGAGGGGGCGGGCTATGGCTACACCTTC. Translation: CASSPPLNEGAGYGYTF.

V is TRBV6-5 and J is TRBJ1-6; D is undetermined. Deletions cut 2 bases from V and 0 bases from J, with 5 bases between. CDR1 is MNHEY and CDR2 is SVGAGI in the germline V gene. This CDR3 has 15 residues. The CDR3 sequence: CASSYGSSYNSPLHF. CDR3 DNA: TGTGCCAGCAGTTACGGGAGCTCCTATAATTCACCCCTCCACTTT.

This chain connects TRBV2 to TRBJ1-2; TRBD1 is a possible D gene (5 bases). The germline CDR1 and CDR2 sequences are SNHLY and FYNNEI. This CDR3 comprises 14 residues. The V end lost 4 bases, the J end lost 8 bases, and 17 bases lay between the germline ends. CDR3 nucleotides: TGTGCCAGCAGTGCTCAGGGTCCCAACCGGGGCTACACCTTC. Encoded protein: CASSAQGPNRGYTF.

V usage is TRBV7-9 and J usage is TRBJ1-2; D is ambiguous. With 1 base removed from V and 3 bases from J, the gap between germline ends came to 15 bases. Germline loops: CDR1 SEHNR, CDR2 FQNEAQ (reference sequence). This CDR3 has 16 amino acids. CDR3 loop: CASSLVSLRPDYGYTF. In DNA, the CDR3 is TGTGCCAGCAGCTTAGTATCGTTGCGCCCCGACTATGGCTACACCTTC.